This TCR beta chain is from a study of cytomegalovirus exposure and HLA in healthy donors. PCR was performed using 60 Vbeta and 13 Jbeta primers. Some clones are missing from TCRdb's copy, which holds only in-frame ones; the method was immunoSEQ multiplex PCR. The sample spans some 75,000 clones; the ten largest clones claim 0.83%. Material: PBMCs. The receptor was isolated from a boy aged 5-17 years in good health and CMV-seronegative.

The CDR3, as DNA: TGTGCCAGCAGTTACTGGGACAGGGGTTCTAACGAGCAGTACTTC. This codes for CASSYWDRGSNEQYF. V gene TRBV6-5 combines with J gene TRBJ2-7; 10 bases map to TRBD1. The CDR3 spans 15 residues. Germline CDR1 is MNHEY and CDR2 is SVGAGI. The J segment lost 5 bases and the V segment lost 1 base, leaving 5 bases of the junction unmatched.